This T cell receptor (beta chain) was obtained from a study of beta chain features in type 1 diabetes. Study summary: Healthy donors and patients showed comparable age, gender and cell yields.

Reverse transcribing all isolated RNA meant expressed TCRB transcripts were sequenced. Libraries were prepared by immunoSEQ multiplex PCR; TCRdb keeps only in-frame clonotypes and omits some of them. This sample carries 450,000 or so clones, approximately 10% of them seen once, and the ten largest clones take 0.035% to 0.05%. CD45RO/CCR7/CD25/CD127/CD95/CD27 separated CD4+ naive, central memory, regulatory and stem cell-like memory cells by sorting. Germline V gives CDR1 SGHRS, CDR2 YFSETQ. The CDR3 has 15 residues. V lost 5 bases and J 2 bases, leaving 13 bases between the germline ends. The sequence was obtained from a woman aged 18-29 years in good health. The sequenced material came from naive CD4+ T cells from blood. J is TRBJ2-2 and V is TRBV5-1; the D call may be TRBD1 or TRBD2 (5 bases each). The CDR3 region has the DNA TGCGCCAGCAGTTGGGACGCCTCTAACACCGGGGAGCTGTTTTTT. Translation: CASSWDASNTGELFF.